The rows below give T cell receptor beta chains drawn from one sample of a study of blood T cell repertoires in COVID-19. Assay: immunoSEQ multiplex PCR; the TCRdb copy retains only in-frame clones and omits some. The table records 100,000 to 150,000 clones, around nine tenths of them present only once. Sequenced input: peripheral blood. The source is a human donor in a cohort sampled during active COVID-19. The CDR3 runs from the conserved cysteine through the conserved F or W. The order of the fields is clone size, J gene, V gene, D gene, CDR3 length, CDR3 DNA, CDR3 protein. The D gene is left open where the match is weak. For some rows the clone size is stated as once, few or many, or as a class when expanded; others skip it.

>-|TRBJ2-7|TRBV27|-|11
TGTGCCAGCAGGGAGAACTACGAGCAGTACTTC
CASRENYEQYF
>-|TRBJ2-7|TRBV21-1|-|14
TGTGCCAGCAAAGACAGGGGAGAGGTTTGCGAGCAGTACTTC
CASKDRGEVCEQYF
>-|TRBJ2-6|TRBV10-2|-|14
TGCGCCGTTCGGGGGATCTCTGGGGCCAACGTCCTGACTTTC
CAVRGISGANVLTF
>-|TRBJ1-1|TRBV4-2|-|16
TGTGCCAGCAGCCAAGAAGAGGGCCAGGTAAACACTGAAGCTTTCTTT
CASSQEEGQVNTEAFF
>many|TRBJ2-2|TRBV7-7|TRBD2|16
TGTGCTAGCAGCCAAACCGGGACTAGCGTAAACGGGGAGCTGTTTTTT
CASSQTGTSVNGELFF
>-|TRBJ1-1|TRBV20-1|TRBD1|11
TGCAGTGCTACCGGACAGGTTGAAGCTTTCTTT
CSATGQVEAFF
>few|TRBJ2-1|TRBV7-9|TRBD2|16
TGTGCCAGCAGCTCCCGGACTAGCGGGGATCACAATGAGCAGTTCTTC
CASSSRTSGDHNEQFF
>-|TRBJ1-5|TRBV19|-|12
TGTGCCAGCAAAAGGCGGGGTCAGCCCCAGCATTTT
CASKRRGQPQHF
>once|TRBJ2-7|TRBV6-5|-|15
TGTGCCAGCAGAAGTGACAGGTTCCCCCCCTACGAGCAGTACTTC
CASRSDRFPPYEQYF
>-|TRBJ1-4|TRBV7-9|TRBD1|15
TGTGCCAGCAGCCCCGGGACAGCAACTAATGAAAAACTGTTTTTT
CASSPGTATNEKLFF
>-|TRBJ2-3|TRBV28|-|13
TGTGCCAGCAGGCTGAGGGGGAAAGATACGCAGTATTTT
CASRLRGKDTQYF
>-|TRBJ2-5|TRBV7-9|-|16
TGTGCCAGCAGCTACTGGGCGGGCCTCCGGGGGGAGACCCAGTACTTC
CASSYWAGLRGETQYF
>-|TRBJ1-2|TRBV6-5|-|13
TGTGCCAGCAGTTCCACAACTAACTATGGCTACACCTTC
CASSSTTNYGYTF
>-|TRBJ2-7|TRBV7-2|-|13
TGTGCCAGCAGACTGGGACTTCACTACGAGCAGTACTTC
CASRLGLHYEQYF
>-|TRBJ2-4|TRBV6-4|TRBD1|18
TGTGCCAGCAGTGGCCCCCGGACAGGGAAACTAGCCAAAAACATTCAGTACTTC
CASSGPRTGKLAKNIQYF
>-|TRBJ2-3|TRBV5-6|-|13
TGTGCCAGCAGCTGGACTCGCACAGATACGCAGTATTTT
CASSWTRTDTQYF
>-|TRBJ2-3|TRBV28|-|15
TGTGCCAGCAGTTTGACTAATTCCCGCACAGATACGCAGTATTTT
CASSLTNSRTDTQYF
>-|TRBJ2-5|TRBV2|-|11
TGTGCCAGCAGTGACGGAGAGACCCAGTACTTC
CASSDGETQYF
>-|TRBJ2-1|TRBV5-1|-|14
TGCGCCAGCAGCCTCTCAGGGAATTACAATGAGCAGTTCTTC
CASSLSGNYNEQFF
>-|TRBJ1-2|TRBV5-6|-|16
TGTGCCAGCAGCGGATTGGGTAGGGGCGCAGAGGATGGCTACACCTTC
CASSGLGRGAEDGYTF
>-|TRBJ2-7|TRBV3-1/TRBV3-2|TRBD2|17
TGTGCCAGCAGCCCCCGGGTAGCGGGGGCCAGCTCCTACGAGCAGTACTTC
CASSPRVAGASSYEQYF
>-|TRBJ2-7|TRBV7-2|TRBD2|16
TGTGCCAGCAGCTTACTAGCGGGGGGGCTCCACTACGAGCAGTACTTC
CASSLLAGGLHYEQYF
>-|TRBJ1-2|TRBV30|-|11
TGTGCCTGGAACGGGTACGGCGGCTACACCTTC
CAWNGYGGYTF
>-|TRBJ1-5|TRBV5-1|-|16
TGCGCCAGCAGCTTGGGTTCGGGGGGAGGCAATCAGCCCCAGCATTTT
CASSLGSGGGNQPQHF
>-|TRBJ2-7|TRBV11-2|-|14
TGTGCCAGCAGCATAGGGGGGGGGACCTACGAGCAGTACTTC
CASSIGGGTYEQYF
>-|TRBJ2-5|TRBV18|TRBD2|15
TGTGCCAGCTCAGCCCCGGGACTAGCCGGAGAGACCCAGTACTTC
CASSAPGLAGETQYF
>-|TRBJ2-3|TRBV5-1|TRBD2|14
TGCGCCAGCAGCTTCACTAGCGTGGCAGATACGCAGTATTTT
CASSFTSVADTQYF
>-|TRBJ2-2|TRBV18|TRBD2|17
TGTGCCAGCTCACCACAGCTGCTAGCGGGGTCCACCGGGGAGCTGTTTTTT
CASSPQLLAGSTGELFF
>-|TRBJ2-5|TRBV6-5|-|12
TGTGCCAGCAGCCAGGGTTTTCAGACCCAGCACTTC
CASSQGFQTQHF
>-|TRBJ2-7|TRBV9|TRBD2|17
TGTGCCAGCAGCAGGTTGGCTAGCGGACCGAGCTCCTACGAGCAGTACTTC
CASSRLASGPSSYEQYF
>-|TRBJ2-2|TRBV6-1|-|20
TGTGCCAGCAGTGAAGCGCTTCTGGCCGACAGCACCTGGAACACCGGGGAGCTGTTTTTT
CASSEALLADSTWNTGELFF
>-|TRBJ1-3|TRBV6-5|-|15
TGTGCCAGCAGCCCCCAGGGCACCAATGGAAACACCATATATTTT
CASSPQGTNGNTIYF